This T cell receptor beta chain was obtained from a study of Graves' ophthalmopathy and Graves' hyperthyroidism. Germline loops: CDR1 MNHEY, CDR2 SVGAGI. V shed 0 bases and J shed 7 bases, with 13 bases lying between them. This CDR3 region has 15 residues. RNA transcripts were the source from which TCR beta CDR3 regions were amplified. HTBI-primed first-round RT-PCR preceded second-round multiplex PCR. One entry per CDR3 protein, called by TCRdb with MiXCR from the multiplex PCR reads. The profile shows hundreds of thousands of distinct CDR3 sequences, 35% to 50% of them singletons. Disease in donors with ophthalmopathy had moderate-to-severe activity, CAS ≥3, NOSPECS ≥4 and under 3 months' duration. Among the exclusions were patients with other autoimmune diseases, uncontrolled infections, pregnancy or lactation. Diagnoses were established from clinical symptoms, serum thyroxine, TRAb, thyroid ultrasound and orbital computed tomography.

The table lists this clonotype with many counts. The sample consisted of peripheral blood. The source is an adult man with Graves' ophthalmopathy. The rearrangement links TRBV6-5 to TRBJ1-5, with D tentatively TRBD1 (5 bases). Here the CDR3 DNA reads TGTGCCAGCAGTTACTCTGGGGGGTCAGGCCAGCCCCAGCATTTT. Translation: CASSYSGGSGQPQHF.